These 8 T cell receptor beta chains share one sample of origin, sequenced in a study of blood T cells in healthy people across ages (dated by TCRdb to between 2014 and 2017). Libraries were made using 5' RACE. Sequencing relied on an Illumina HiSeq 2500. A second PCR of roughly 7 to 11 cycles was performed with a sample-barcoded 5' primer and a J-beta primer mix. The raw public data were reprocessed by TCRdb itself: fastp quality trimming at Q25, MiXCR clonotype calling, in-frame beta chains only. Every entry covers one CDR3 protein and lists the most common genes and DNA from its rows. Across this sample there are 1.2 million to 1.5 million distinct CDR3 sequences, with around 39% seen only once. Together, the top ten hold around 8% of the sample. Sequenced: blood. Receptors originate from a woman aged 18 to 35 in good health.

The J gene is TRBJ1-2, the V gene TRBV6-9; perhaps TRBD1 as D (5 bases). V was clipped by 0 bases and J by 5 bases, with 22 bases between them. Looked up from germline, CDR1 is MNHGY and CDR2 is SVAAGI. The CDR3 loop spans 18 amino acids. CDR3 amino acids: CASSYSKARGPPPYGYTF. The CDR3 nucleotides are TGTGCCAGCAGTTATTCGAAGGCCCGGGGACCCCCCCCATATGGCTACACCTTC.

This clonotype was found a few times. The chain couples TRBV7-2 to TRBJ2-7, with D perhaps TRBD1 (7 bases). Trimming pared 4 bases from V and 1 base from J, leaving 14 bases between. Germline V gene sequence: CDR1 SGHTA, CDR2 FQGNSA. The CDR3 is made up of 15 amino acids. CDR3 bases: TGTGCCAGCAGCTCCTTCTCAGGGGGGTCCTACGAGCAGTACTTC. Amino acids: CASSSFSGGSYEQYF. Full variable domain (remainder filled in from reference TRBV7-2 and TRBJ2-7): GAGVSQSPSNKVTEKGKDVELRCDPISGHTALYWYRQSLGQGLEFLIYFQGNSAPDKSGLPSDRFSAERTGGSVSTLTIQRTQQEDSAVYLCASSSFSGGSYEQYFGPGTRLTVT.

This clonotype was observed a few times. The chain combines TRBV12-3 or TRBV12-4 with TRBJ1-2, with TRBD1 matching 8 bases. CDR3 length: 13 residues. V was pared by 7 bases and J by 6 bases, with 7 bases of the junction left unmatched. The CDR3 DNA reads as TGTGCCAGCACCCGAGACAGGGGACATGGCTACACCTTC. This gives the protein CASTRDRGHGYTF.

The chain links TRBV12-3 or TRBV12-4 to TRBJ2-1; possibly TRBD2 for D (6 bases). Trimming took off 6 bases at V and 2 bases at J, with 23 bases between the two ends. The CDR3 runs 18 residues. The CDR3 DNA reads as TGTGCCAGCAGGGGACTTATAGGTCCCTCTTGGACCTACAATGAGCAGTTCTTC. Residues: CASRGLIGPSWTYNEQFF.

The V gene is TRBV14, the J gene TRBJ2-2; the D is unclear. Between the trimmed V and J ends, which lost 0 bases and 5 bases, there was a span of 7 bases. Germline values: CDR1 SGHDN, CDR2 FVKESK. This CDR3 contains 14 residues. The CDR3 region has the DNA TGTGCCAGCAGCCAAGATCACTATACCGGGGAGCTGTTTTTT. Translated: CASSQDHYTGELFF.

This clonotype was recorded a few times. The chain recombines TRBV11-3 with TRBJ2-1; TRBD2 aligns across 7 bases. V shed 5 bases and J 1 base; nucleotides not matched to a gene: 8. CDR3 length: 16 amino acids. Germline V lookup: CDR1 SGHNT, CDR2 YENEEA. Here the CDR3 reads CASSPWGEGSYNEQFF. The CDR3 DNA reads as TGTGCCAGCAGCCCTTGGGGGGAGGGTTCCTACAATGAGCAGTTCTTC. The whole variable domain, remainder taken from reference TRBV11-3 and TRBJ2-1, is EAGVVQSPRYKIIEKKQPVAFWCNPISGHNTLYWYLQNLGQGPELLIRYENEEAVDDSQLPKDRFSAERLKGVDSTLKIQPAELGDSAVYLCASSPWGEGSYNEQFFGPGTRLTVL.

This clonotype has a handful of counts. V gene TRBV9 combines with J gene TRBJ2-7; 10 bases map to TRBD1. The CDR3 has 15 residues. CDR1 is SGDLS, CDR2 YYNGEE, per germline. V was pared by 4 bases and J by 0 bases, with 4 bases of the junction left unmatched. DNA for the CDR3: TGTGCCAGCAGCATTAGGACAGGGGGCTCCTACGAGCAGTACTTC. Protein: CASSIRTGGSYEQYF.

This clonotype was counted a few times. This chain connects TRBV7-8 to TRBJ2-3; 13 nucleotides agree with TRBD2. The germline V gene encodes CDR1 SGHVS and CDR2 FQNEAQ. Trimming at V came to 6 bases and at J to 4 bases, leaving 10 bases not matched to a gene. The CDR3 totals 17 residues. The CDR3 sequence: CASSLSRTSGSADTQYF. In DNA, the CDR3 is TGTGCCAGCAGTCTTTCCCGGACTAGCGGGAGTGCAGATACGCAGTATTTT.